This T cell receptor beta chain was identified during a study of Ad26.COV2.S vaccination and SARS-CoV-2 variants. Study observations and caveats: Vaccine and placebo recipients had comparable breadth of non-spike TCRs.

In the case of this clone: Its antigen remains unidentified.

This CDR3 region has 14 residues. Germline lookup yields CDR1 MDHEN and CDR2 SYDVKM. V lost 2 bases and J 6 bases, leaving 10 bases between the germline ends. The repertoire was sequenced with immunoSEQ multiplex PCR; TCRdb's copy has only in-frame clones and lacks some. The sample includes about 94,000 clones, around 82% of them seen just once. Sample: peripheral blood, taken after recovery from COVID-19. The source is a human donor who had recovered from COVID-19. The rearrangement joins TRBV28 to TRBJ2-2, with no clear D. The CDR3 sequence: CASSLDTWAGELFF. CDR3 bases: TGTGCCAGCAGTTTAGACACGTGGGCCGGGGAGCTGTTTTTT.